This T cell receptor beta chain was sequenced for a study of cytomegalovirus exposure and HLA in healthy donors. TCRdb's table, derived via immunoSEQ multiplex PCR, lists solely in-frame clones and lacks some. This table holds 150,000 to 200,000 clones, almost 85% found once. As concerns this clone: Its antigen is as yet unknown.

Points from the study as a whole: The authors confirmed in vitro that a few CMV-associated chains were specific for CMV antigens. Clusters of TCRs from the first cohort tended to co-occur in the 120 or so validation repertoires (as a later analysis found).

This clonotype was obtained from a man in his thirties or forties in good health and CMV-seropositive. The sequencing sample was made of PBMCs.

CDR3 sequence: CASGKGLAGSYEQYF. The CDR3 DNA reads TGTGCCAGCGGAAAGGGACTAGCGGGCTCCTACGAGCAGTACTTC. The chain carries TRBV27 and TRBJ2-7; the match to TRBD2 covers 12 bases. CDR1 and CDR2 (germline): MNHEY, SMNVEV (reference sequence). This CDR3 has 15 amino acids. Trimming took 8 bases from V and 0 from J; bases not matched to a gene: 5.